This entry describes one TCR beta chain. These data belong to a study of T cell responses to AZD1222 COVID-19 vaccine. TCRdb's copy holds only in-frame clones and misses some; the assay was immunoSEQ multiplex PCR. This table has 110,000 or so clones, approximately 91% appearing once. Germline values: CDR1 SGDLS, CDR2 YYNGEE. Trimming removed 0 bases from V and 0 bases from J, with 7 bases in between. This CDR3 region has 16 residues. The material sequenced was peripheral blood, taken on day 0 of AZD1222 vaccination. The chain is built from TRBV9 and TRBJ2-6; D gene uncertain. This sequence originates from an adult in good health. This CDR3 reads CASSVGPSSGANVLTF. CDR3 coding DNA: TGTGCCAGCAGCGTAGGTCCGAGCTCTGGGGCCAACGTCCTGACTTTC.